The entry below gives a single T cell receptor beta chain sequence along with its context. Its antigen is as yet unknown. This sample is part of a study of CD8+ T cells in alopecia areata. Overall study results and limits: Compared with normal scalp, lesional scalp had higher clonality and more expanded CD8+ clones.

Described treatment: oral pan-JAK inhibitor, 5-10 mg twice daily. Researchers took lesional scalp punch biopsies and peripheral blood from people who were alopecia areata patients. RNA, once extracted, was reverse transcribed into cDNA for use as the sequencing template. TCRdb's table, derived via immunoSEQ multiplex PCR, lists solely in-frame clones and lacks some. The data show 200,000 to 250,000 clones, under 75% seen once. Germline V gene data show CDR1 as ENHRY and CDR2 as SYGVKD. The CDR3 is 14 amino acids. Losses at the gene ends were 4 bases for V and 5 bases for J; bases not matched to a gene: 4.

The specimen was CD4+ T cells sorted from blood, collected at week 4, from a patient treated with tofacitinib. The sequence was collected from a human donor with alopecia areata. The chain is built from TRBV10-3 and TRBJ2-5, with TRBD1 identical over 10 bases. The chain's CDR3 is CAISAGTGDETQYF. The DNA for the CDR3 is TGTGCCATCAGTGCTGGGACAGGGGACGAGACCCAGTACTTC.